These 5 T cell receptor beta chains originate from one sample sequenced in a study of blood T cell repertoires in COVID-19 (dated by TCRdb to 2020 to 2021). The method behind the library was the immunoSEQ multiplex PCR assay. TCRdb provides this immuneACCESS table in a form limited to in-frame rearrangements. Some clones are lacking; in checked studies, under half of them reflect an unresolved V gene, and why the rest are absent is not known. The table for this sample lists roughly 250,000 clones; about 85% of them were counted only once. The ten top clones hold about 6.9% of the sample. Sequenced sample: PBMCs or T cells enriched from blood (not recorded which). The receptors were gathered from a woman in her twenties or thirties with acute COVID-19.

This clone has only one observation. The V call is TRBV7-9, the J call TRBJ2-2; 9 bases are shared with TRBD1. With V trimmed by 4 bases and J by 6 bases, 12 bases remained unmatched. This CDR3 comprises 17 residues. Germline V gene sequence: CDR1 SEHNR, CDR2 FQNEAQ (reference sequence). The CDR3 DNA reads as TGTGCCAGCAGCTCGAGGCGGGACAGGGCCTACCCCGGGGAGCTGTTTTTT. This gives the protein CASSSRRDRAYPGELFF.

The chain employs TRBV5-1 and TRBJ2-7; 7 bases agree with TRBD1. This CDR3 has 13 residues. The V gene end was trimmed by 4 bases and the J gene end by 2 bases; junction bases not matched to a gene: 3. CDR1 is SGHRS and CDR2 is YFSETQ in the germline V gene. The CDR3, as DNA: TGCGCCAGCAGCCCGACAGGGACCTACGAGCAGTACTTC. This translates into CASSPTGTYEQYF.

The chain combines TRBV11-2 with TRBJ2-7, with D possibly TRBD1 on 5 matching bases. V lost 3 bases to trimming and J lost 2 bases, with 11 bases between them. This CDR3 spans 14 amino acids. Germline CDR1 reads SGHAT; CDR2 reads FQNNGV. The CDR3 loop reads CASSLTTATYEQYF. The DNA for the CDR3 is TGTGCCAGCAGCTTGACGACAGCCACCTACGAGCAGTACTTC.

V gene TRBV10-2 combines with J gene TRBJ2-1, with a tentative D call TRBD2 (5 bases). The V gene's germline CDR1 is WSHSY and CDR2 SAAADI. The CDR3 is 13 residues long. The V gene lost 2 bases and the J gene lost 6 bases, with 8 bases spanning the gap. CDR3 loop: CASSEGRANEQFF. The CDR3 DNA reads TGCGCCAGCAGTGAGGGGCGGGCCAATGAGCAGTTCTTC.

This clone was counted a single time. The chain combines TRBV7-2 with TRBJ2-5; weak D call: TRBD2 (5 bases). With 0 bases removed from V and 2 bases from J, the gap between germline ends came to 7 bases. This CDR3 has 14 residues. Germline CDR1 is SGHTA and CDR2 is FQGNSA. The chain's CDR3 is CASSLAGRQETQYF. CDR3 DNA sequence: TGTGCCAGCAGCTTAGCGGGGAGACAAGAGACCCAGTACTTC.